Sequencing of this T cell receptor (beta chain) was carried out in a study of shared clonotypes between healthy human individuals. Partitioning of CD4+ cells yielded a CD45RA+ naive subset and a CD45RA-negative memory subset. The CDR3 runs to 12 residues. V dropped 5 bases and J dropped 6 bases, with 10 bases sitting between them. Germline CDR1 and CDR2: LGHNT and FRNRAP. The count of this clone is one. The same CDR3 can be traced to other DNA sequences in this sample. The method was immunoSEQ multiplex PCR; TCRdb's version includes in-frame clones alone and lacks a portion of them. The sample consists of 950,000 to 1,100,000 clones, more than 60% of them appearing once.

Input material: memory CD4+ T cells sorted from blood. Subset: CD45RA-negative fraction. The origin of this receptor is a man aged 18 to 35 in good health. The genes are TRBV12-5 and TRBJ2-5; D remains ambiguous. CDR3 nucleotide sequence: TGTGCTAGTGGTGGAGATTGGAAGACCCAGTACTTC. It yields the protein CASGGDWKTQYF.